This TCR beta chain is drawn from a study of response to subunit inactivated influenza vaccine. Via MiXCR, TCRdb re-called the RT-PCR reads, giving one row per CDR3 protein. Of hundreds of thousands of distinct CDR3 sequences in the sample, roughly an eighth were seen once. Points from the study as a whole: Only a handful of new T cells, the authors suggested, are recruited with each seasonal influenza vaccination.

Per the germline V gene, CDR1 is MDHEN and CDR2 is SYDVKM. This CDR3 has 13 residues. Trimming took off 10 bases at V and 2 bases at J, with 15 bases between the two ends. With regard to this clonotype: What it binds is not known.

The sequence was collected from a man aged 50-59 years who received an inactivated influenza vaccine. V and J are TRBV28 and TRBJ2-7, with a weak D call TRBD1 (5 bases). Sequenced here: non-naive T cells sorted from PBMCs, sampled about 14 days before vaccination. CDR3 DNA sequence: TGTGCCATACAAGGACAAGGAACCTACGAGCAGTACTTC. Translated, it gives CAIQGQGTYEQYF.